This T cell receptor (beta chain) was found in a study of human T cells and chemical hapten exposure. CDR3 length: 15 residues. Germline lookup yields CDR1 LGHDT and CDR2 YNNKEL (reference sequence). Unmatched junction bases numbered 10, after V lost 6 bases and J lost 6 bases. Unfractionated whole blood was the source of the extracted total RNA. Separate cDNA molecules received unique molecular identifiers, which the library attached to them. Each CDR3 protein gets one entry after TCRdb re-called the 5' RACE reads with MiXCR. The sample holds 95,000 to 120,000 distinct CDR3 sequences, 19% seen once. This sequence was found in a human donor in good health. V and J are TRBV3-1 and TRBJ2-1, with 8 bases lining up with TRBD2. CDR3 nucleotides: TGTGCCAGCAGACCCCAGCGGGAGCGAGGCAATGAGCAGTTCTTC. Its translation: CASRPQRERGNEQFF.